This T cell receptor beta chain was identified in a study of blood T cell repertoires in COVID-19. Across the whole study: Whether acute or convalescent, the COVID-19 samples came from the United States, Italy and Spain. PBMCs, B-cell-depleted T cells, or T cells provided the cDNA or gDNA that made up the material.

Enrolled during active infection, Seattle patients were then followed longitudinally. The authors' processing: Reference gene primer amplification yielded estimated nucleated cell counts. Using immunoSEQ multiplex PCR, the repertoire was profiled, and TCRdb retains in-frame clones only, with some absent. V and J calls plus clone size are reproduced from that table; the DNA served to infer D and trimming. The sample has approximately 330,000 clones, roughly 90% seen once. CDR1 and CDR2 from the germline V gene are MDHEN and SYDVKM. V shed 7 bases, J shed 0 bases, and the junction held 7 bases outside the gene matches. The CDR3 totals 15 residues.

The sequenced sample consisted of peripheral blood. The sequence was collected from a man aged 25 to 40 with COVID-19, enrolled during active disease. V is TRBV28 and J is TRBJ1-1, with 8 bases identical to TRBD1. CDR3 sequence: CASTGADRVNTEAFF. In DNA, the CDR3 is TGTGCCAGCACAGGTGCGGACAGGGTGAACACTGAAGCTTTCTTT.